These T cell receptor beta chains were read from a single sample in a study of CD8+ T cells in alopecia areata. Using immunoSEQ multiplex PCR, the repertoire was profiled, and TCRdb retains in-frame clones only, with some absent. Of about 110,000 clones listed, about 60% were seen once; the top ten hold 20% to 30%. Sequenced input: NKG2D-low CD8+ T cells sorted from blood. These receptors were taken from a human donor with alopecia areata. Each CDR3 is given with its conserved first and last residue. Each record gives: CDR3 length, J gene, V gene, D gene, CDR3 protein. A D gene is named only where the DNA matches it firmly.

len: 15; j_gene: TRBJ2-1; v_gene: TRBV2; d_gene: NA; CDR3aa: CASSPGTSSYNEQFF
len: 12; j_gene: TRBJ2-3; v_gene: TRBV29-1; d_gene: NA; CDR3aa: CSVYDNTDTQYF
len: 14; j_gene: TRBJ2-7; v_gene: TRBV28; d_gene: TRBD2; CDR3aa: CASKRLAAYYEQYF
len: 14; j_gene: TRBJ1-1; v_gene: TRBV7-8; d_gene: NA; CDR3aa: CASSFGVTNTEAFF
len: 13; j_gene: TRBJ2-7; v_gene: TRBV7-9; d_gene: NA; CDR3aa: CASSPQVQIEQYF
len: 14; j_gene: TRBJ2-7; v_gene: TRBV6-1; d_gene: NA; CDR3aa: CASSGQRPSYEQYF
len: 14; j_gene: TRBJ1-5; v_gene: TRBV7-9; d_gene: NA; CDR3aa: CASSLQGSNQPQHF
len: 16; j_gene: TRBJ2-2; v_gene: TRBV29-1; d_gene: TRBD1; CDR3aa: CSVEYAGQGYTGELFF
len: 16; j_gene: TRBJ2-7; v_gene: TRBV29-1; d_gene: NA; CDR3aa: CSVAVRGSLLTYEQYF
len: 14; j_gene: TRBJ1-5; v_gene: TRBV7-8; d_gene: TRBD1; CDR3aa: CASSPQTGQQPQHF
len: 16; j_gene: TRBJ2-5; v_gene: TRBV28; d_gene: NA; CDR3aa: CASSLLGGSPGETQYF
len: 18; j_gene: TRBJ2-1; v_gene: TRBV5-6; d_gene: TRBD2; CDR3aa: CASSSKAHGLAVYNEQFF
len: 14; j_gene: TRBJ2-1; v_gene: TRBV29-1; d_gene: TRBD2; CDR3aa: CSLVGLAGNNEQFF
len: 14; j_gene: TRBJ2-1; v_gene: TRBV28; d_gene: TRBD2; CDR3aa: CASRITLGGNEQFF
len: 13; j_gene: TRBJ1-5; v_gene: TRBV7-8; d_gene: NA; CDR3aa: CASSLAILQPQHF
len: 16; j_gene: TRBJ2-5; v_gene: TRBV7-9; d_gene: TRBD2; CDR3aa: CASSSPKAGEQETQYF
len: 16; j_gene: TRBJ2-6; v_gene: TRBV29-1; d_gene: NA; CDR3aa: CSVEKWQGAGANVLTF
len: 15; j_gene: TRBJ2-3; v_gene: TRBV7-9; d_gene: NA; CDR3aa: CASSLVGSAPDTQYF
len: 10; j_gene: TRBJ2-1; v_gene: TRBV9; d_gene: NA; CDR3aa: CASSGNEQFF
len: 12; j_gene: TRBJ2-7; v_gene: TRBV4-1; d_gene: NA; CDR3aa: CASSQGQAEQYF
len: 16; j_gene: TRBJ2-1; v_gene: TRBV14; d_gene: NA; CDR3aa: CASSQAGLAPNNEQFF
len: 12; j_gene: TRBJ2-7; v_gene: TRBV27; d_gene: NA; CDR3aa: CATLADGYEQYF
len: 13; j_gene: TRBJ2-4; v_gene: TRBV19; d_gene: NA; CDR3aa: CASIGAAKNIQYF
len: 11; j_gene: TRBJ2-1; v_gene: TRBV6-5; d_gene: NA; CDR3aa: CASSINNEQFF
len: 11; j_gene: TRBJ2-2; v_gene: TRBV4-1; d_gene: NA; CDR3aa: CASGGTGELFF
len: 15; j_gene: TRBJ1-1; v_gene: TRBV5-1; d_gene: NA; CDR3aa: CASSLYSPRNTEAFF
len: 12; j_gene: TRBJ2-7; v_gene: TRBV5-1; d_gene: NA; CDR3aa: CASSLGGYEQYF
len: 17; j_gene: TRBJ1-2; v_gene: TRBV21-1; d_gene: NA; CDR3aa: CASSKSGTGTHNYGYTF
len: 14; j_gene: TRBJ2-1; v_gene: TRBV27; d_gene: TRBD2; CDR3aa: CASRAGGVANEQFF
len: 14; j_gene: TRBJ2-5; v_gene: TRBV28; d_gene: TRBD2; CDR3aa: CASSSERDSETQYF
len: 14; j_gene: TRBJ2-1; v_gene: TRBV6-1; d_gene: TRBD2; CDR3aa: CASRTPGLVVEQFF
len: 15; j_gene: TRBJ2-1; v_gene: TRBV7-3; d_gene: NA; CDR3aa: CASSLVSGEYNEQFF
len: 14; j_gene: TRBJ1-1; v_gene: TRBV19; d_gene: NA; CDR3aa: CASSIPTLYTEAFF
len: 12; j_gene: TRBJ1-2; v_gene: TRBV7-8; d_gene: TRBD1; CDR3aa: CASSLGTGGYTF
len: 16; j_gene: TRBJ2-2; v_gene: TRBV9; d_gene: TRBD2; CDR3aa: CASSARTSGYTGELFF
len: 14; j_gene: TRBJ1-5; v_gene: TRBV27; d_gene: NA; CDR3aa: CASSSTGWNQPQHF
len: 16; j_gene: TRBJ2-3; v_gene: TRBV27; d_gene: NA; CDR3aa: CASSWLRTGGTDTQYF
len: 15; j_gene: TRBJ2-2; v_gene: TRBV9; d_gene: NA; CDR3aa: CASSAPHRGTGELFF